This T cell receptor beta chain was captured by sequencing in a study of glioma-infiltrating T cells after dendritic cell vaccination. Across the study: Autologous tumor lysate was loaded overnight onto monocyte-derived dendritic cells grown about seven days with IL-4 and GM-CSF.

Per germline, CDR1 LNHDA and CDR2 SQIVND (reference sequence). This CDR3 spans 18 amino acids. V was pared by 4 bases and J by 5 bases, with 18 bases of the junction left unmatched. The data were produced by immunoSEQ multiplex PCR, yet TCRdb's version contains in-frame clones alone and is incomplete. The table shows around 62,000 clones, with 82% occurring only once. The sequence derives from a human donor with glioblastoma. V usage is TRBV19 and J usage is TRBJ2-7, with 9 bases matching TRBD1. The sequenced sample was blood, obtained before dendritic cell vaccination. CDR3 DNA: TGTGCCAGTAGTAAAGCCCACCGGGACAGGGTTAGGCAGGACGAGCAGTACTTC. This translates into CASSKAHRDRVRQDEQYF.